Shown below are 6 T cell receptor beta chains from a single sample sequenced in a study of CXCR3-negative and CXCR3-positive naive CD8 T cells (dated by TCRdb to between 2018 and 2020). No antigens are known for them. Summary of the overall study and its limitations: TRB CDR3s from CXCR3-positive naive cells showed higher hydrophobicity (lower Kidera factor 4), lower energy, and higher strength and volume indices than CXCR3-negative naive cells.

Sequencing relied on a NextSeq 550. The Human TCR Profiling Kit (MiLaboratory) was used to prepare UMI-labeled 5' RACE TRB cDNA libraries. The reads underwent TCRdb reprocessing, giving one record for each CDR3 protein sequence and no DNA. The sample's records list 100,000 or so distinct CDR3 sequences. Approximately 0.38% of the sample lies in the top ten. Sequenced material: naive CXCR3+ CD8+ T cells from blood. Per the publication, the cell subset or site label means: CD45RO-CCR7+CD27+CD95- naive CD8+ T cells expressing CXCR3 (TNR3+). These receptors all come from a human donor in good health. Some clones in this sample may be carry-over from other donors' samples.

This sequence joins TRBV7-9 and TRBJ2-7; the TRBD1 assignment by TCRdb is unverifiable without DNA. Germline loops: CDR1 SEHNR, CDR2 FQNEAQ (reference sequence). This CDR3 is built from 13 residues. This CDR3 is CASSPGSLYEQYF.

The J gene is TRBJ2-3, the V gene TRBV24-1. There are 13 residues in the CDR3. The germline V gene encodes CDR1 KGHDR and CDR2 SFDVKD. CDR3 sequence reads: CATSDRPTDTQYF.

The chain joins TRBV29-1 to TRBJ2-5; TCRdb's D call of TRBD1 is untestable without DNA. The CDR3 loop spans 13 amino acids. CDR1 SQVTM and CDR2 ANQGSEA come from the germline V gene. CDR3 region: CSVETGESETQYF.

The chain links TRBV15 to TRBJ2-1; the TCRdb D gene call, TRBD1, has no DNA to confirm it. The CDR3 sequence is 18 residues long. The germline V gene has CDR1 LNHNV and CDR2 YYDKDF (reference sequence). The CDR3 reads CATSRAARGTGAYGEQFF.

The gene calls are TRBV7-8 and TRBJ1-3. Germline V gene data show CDR1 as SGHVS and CDR2 as FQNEAQ. This CDR3 has 14 amino acids. This chain's CDR3 is CASSLGVSGNTIYF.

The V call is TRBV20-1, the J call TRBJ1-1; TCRdb names TRBD1, which stays unverified in the absence of DNA. This CDR3 region has 15 residues. Germline lookup yields CDR1 DFQATT and CDR2 SNEGSKA (reference sequence). CDR3 protein: CSARPQTVRSTEAFF.